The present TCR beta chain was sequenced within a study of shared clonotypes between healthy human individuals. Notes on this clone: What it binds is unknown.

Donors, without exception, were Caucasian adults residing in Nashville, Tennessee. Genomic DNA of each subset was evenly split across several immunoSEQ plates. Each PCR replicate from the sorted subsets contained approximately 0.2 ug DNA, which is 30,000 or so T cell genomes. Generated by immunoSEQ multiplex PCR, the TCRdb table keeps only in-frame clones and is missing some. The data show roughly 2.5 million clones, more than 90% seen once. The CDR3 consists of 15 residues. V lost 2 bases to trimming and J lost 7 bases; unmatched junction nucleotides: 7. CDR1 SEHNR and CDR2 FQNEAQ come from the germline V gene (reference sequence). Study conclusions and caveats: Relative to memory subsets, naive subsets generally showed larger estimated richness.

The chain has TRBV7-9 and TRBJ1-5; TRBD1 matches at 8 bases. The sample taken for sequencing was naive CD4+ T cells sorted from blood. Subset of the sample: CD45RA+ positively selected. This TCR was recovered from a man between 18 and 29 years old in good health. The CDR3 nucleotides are TGTGCCAGCAGCTTATCCGGGACAGGTATCCAGCCCCAGCATTTT. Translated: CASSLSGTGIQPQHF.